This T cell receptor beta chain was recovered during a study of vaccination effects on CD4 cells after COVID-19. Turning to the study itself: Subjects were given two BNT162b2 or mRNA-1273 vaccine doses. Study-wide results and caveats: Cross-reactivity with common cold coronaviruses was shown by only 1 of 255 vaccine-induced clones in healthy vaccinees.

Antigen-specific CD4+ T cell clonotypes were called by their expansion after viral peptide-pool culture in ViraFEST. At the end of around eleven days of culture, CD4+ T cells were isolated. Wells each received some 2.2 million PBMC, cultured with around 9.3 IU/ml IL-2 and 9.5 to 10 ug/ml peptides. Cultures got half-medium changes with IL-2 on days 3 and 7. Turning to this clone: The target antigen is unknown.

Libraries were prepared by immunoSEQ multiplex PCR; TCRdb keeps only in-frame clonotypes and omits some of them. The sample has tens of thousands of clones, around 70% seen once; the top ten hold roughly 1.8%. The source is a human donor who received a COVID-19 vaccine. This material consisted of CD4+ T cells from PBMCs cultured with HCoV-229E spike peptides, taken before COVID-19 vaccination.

The CDR3 spells CASSVKGFTGELFF. The CDR3, as DNA: TGTGCCAGCAGTGTGAAGGGTTTTACCGGGGAGCTGTTTTTT. V usage is TRBV2 and J usage is TRBJ2-2; D not resolved. Germline-derived CDR1 and CDR2 are SNHLY and FYNNEI. Trimming stripped 4 bases from V and 5 bases from J, with 11 bases between. This CDR3 has 14 amino acids.